These T cell receptor beta chains were read from a single sample in a study of blood T cell repertoires in COVID-19. Profiling relied on immunoSEQ multiplex PCR, and the TCRdb table lists in-frame clones only, not all of them. This sample yields roughly 250,000 clones, of which around 90% are seen a single time; around 2% belongs to the top ten. The sample taken for sequencing was PBMCs or T cells enriched from blood (not recorded which). These receptors were collected from a woman aged 18-30 years who had recovered from COVID-19. Each CDR3 is given with its conserved first and last residue. The order of the fields is D gene, V gene, clone size, J gene, CDR3 protein, CDR3 DNA. The D gene is left open where the match is weak. Size is omitted from some rows. Given values are once, few, many or a class for expanded clones.

>-|TRBV18|-|TRBJ2-3
CASSPPLAGRADTQYF
TGTGCCAGCTCACCACCGCTCGCGGGGCGGGCAGATACGCAGTATTTT
>TRBD1|TRBV5-1|few|TRBJ2-2
CASSRDRNTGELFF
TGCGCCAGCAGCAGGGACAGGAACACCGGGGAGCTGTTTTTT
>-|TRBV19|-|TRBJ1-2
CASSEQGSGYTF
TGTGCCAGTAGTGAACAGGGTTCTGGCTACACCTTC
>-|TRBV20-1|once|TRBJ1-1
CSARESGKAFF
TGCAGTGCTAGAGAGTCGGGGAAAGCTTTCTTT
>-|TRBV5-1|-|TRBJ1-2
CASSPFGLEGYTF
TGCGCCAGCAGCCCCTTCGGTTTGGAGGGCTACACCTTC
>TRBD2|TRBV28|-|TRBJ2-3
CASTIAGELDTQYF
TGTGCCAGCACCATAGCGGGAGAATTGGATACGCAGTATTTT
>-|TRBV19|few|TRBJ1-2
CASSIGDTSGGGYTF
TGTGCCAGTAGTATTGGGGACACGTCGGGAGGTGGCTACACCTTC
>-|TRBV19|-|TRBJ1-1
CASSILGLNTEAFF
TGTGCCAGTAGTATTCTGGGACTCAACACTGAAGCTTTCTTT
>-|TRBV7-9|-|TRBJ2-3
CASSPATRPYTDTQYF
TGTGCCAGCAGCCCCGCAACTAGACCCTACACAGATACGCAGTATTTT
>-|TRBV18|-|TRBJ2-7
CASSPPGGGGEQYF
TGTGCCAGCTCACCACCGGGAGGGGGAGGCGAGCAGTACTTC